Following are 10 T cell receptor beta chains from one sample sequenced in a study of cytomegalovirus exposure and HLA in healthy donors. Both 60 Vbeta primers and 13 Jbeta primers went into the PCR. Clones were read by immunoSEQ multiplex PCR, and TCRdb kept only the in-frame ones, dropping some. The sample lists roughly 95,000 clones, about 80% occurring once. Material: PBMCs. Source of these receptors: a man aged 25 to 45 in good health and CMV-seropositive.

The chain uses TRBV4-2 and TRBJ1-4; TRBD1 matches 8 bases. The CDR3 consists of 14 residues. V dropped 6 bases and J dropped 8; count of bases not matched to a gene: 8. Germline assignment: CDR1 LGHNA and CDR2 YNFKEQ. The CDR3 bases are TGTGCCAGCAGTACCGACAGGGGAGGCGAAAAACTGTTTTTT. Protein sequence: CASSTDRGGEKLFF.

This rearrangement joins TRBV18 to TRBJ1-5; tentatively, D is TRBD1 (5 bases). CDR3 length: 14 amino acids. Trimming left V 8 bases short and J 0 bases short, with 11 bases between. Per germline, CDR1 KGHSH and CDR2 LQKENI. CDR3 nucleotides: TGTGCCAGCACGCAGGGTAATAGCAATCAGCCCCAGCATTTT. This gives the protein CASTQGNSNQPQHF.

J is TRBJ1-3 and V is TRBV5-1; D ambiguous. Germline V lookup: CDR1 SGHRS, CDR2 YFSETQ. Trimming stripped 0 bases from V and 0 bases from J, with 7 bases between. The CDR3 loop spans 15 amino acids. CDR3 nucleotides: TGCGCCAGCAGCTTGGACCGACACTCTGGAAACACCATATATTTT. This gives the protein CASSLDRHSGNTIYF.

The CDR3 loop reads CASSGAGLNYGYTF. The DNA of the CDR3 is TGTGCCAGCAGCGGAGCAGGGTTGAACTATGGCTACACCTTC. This rearrangement joins TRBV28 to TRBJ1-2, with a tentative D call TRBD1 (5 bases). Looked up from germline, CDR1 is MDHEN and CDR2 is SYDVKM. The CDR3 is 14 residues long. Trimming removed 6 bases from V and 2 bases from J, with 13 bases in between.

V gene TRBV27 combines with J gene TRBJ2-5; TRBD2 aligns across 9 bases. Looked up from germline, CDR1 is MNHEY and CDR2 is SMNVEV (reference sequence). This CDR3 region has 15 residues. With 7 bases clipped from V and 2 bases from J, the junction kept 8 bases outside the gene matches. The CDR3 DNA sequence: TGTGCCAGCATACCCAGCGGGGGGCCACAAGAGACCCAGTACTTC. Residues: CASIPSGGPQETQYF.

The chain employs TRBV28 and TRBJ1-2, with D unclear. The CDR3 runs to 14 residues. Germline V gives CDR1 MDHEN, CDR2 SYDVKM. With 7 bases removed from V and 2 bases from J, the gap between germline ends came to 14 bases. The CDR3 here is CASTYAGTNYGYTF. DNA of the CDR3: TGTGCCAGCACCTATGCAGGTACCAACTATGGCTACACCTTC.

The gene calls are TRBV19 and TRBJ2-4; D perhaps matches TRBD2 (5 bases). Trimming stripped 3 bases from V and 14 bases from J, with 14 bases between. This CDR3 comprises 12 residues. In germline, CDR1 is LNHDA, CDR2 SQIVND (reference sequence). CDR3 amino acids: CASSMGDHEEYF. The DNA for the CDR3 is TGTGCCAGTAGTATGGGAGATCACGAGGAGTACTTC.

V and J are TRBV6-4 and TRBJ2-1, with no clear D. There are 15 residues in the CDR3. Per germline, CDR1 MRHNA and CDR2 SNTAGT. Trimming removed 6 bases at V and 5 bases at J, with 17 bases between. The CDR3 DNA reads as TGTGCCAGCAGGGCGGAAGCCCTACTCCACAATGAGCAGTTCTTC. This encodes CASRAEALLHNEQFF.

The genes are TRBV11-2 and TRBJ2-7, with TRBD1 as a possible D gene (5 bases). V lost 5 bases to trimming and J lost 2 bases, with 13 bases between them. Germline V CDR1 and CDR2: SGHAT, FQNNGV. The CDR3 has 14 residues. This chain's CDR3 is CASSPLRQTYEQYV. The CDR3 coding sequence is TGTGCCAGCAGCCCTCTCAGACAGACCTACGAGCAGTACGTC.

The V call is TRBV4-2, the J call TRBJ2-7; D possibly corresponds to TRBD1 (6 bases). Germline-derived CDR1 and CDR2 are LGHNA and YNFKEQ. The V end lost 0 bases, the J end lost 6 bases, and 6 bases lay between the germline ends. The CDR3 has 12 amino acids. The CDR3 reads CASSQDRGEQYF. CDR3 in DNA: TGTGCCAGCAGCCAAGACAGGGGCGAGCAGTACTTC.